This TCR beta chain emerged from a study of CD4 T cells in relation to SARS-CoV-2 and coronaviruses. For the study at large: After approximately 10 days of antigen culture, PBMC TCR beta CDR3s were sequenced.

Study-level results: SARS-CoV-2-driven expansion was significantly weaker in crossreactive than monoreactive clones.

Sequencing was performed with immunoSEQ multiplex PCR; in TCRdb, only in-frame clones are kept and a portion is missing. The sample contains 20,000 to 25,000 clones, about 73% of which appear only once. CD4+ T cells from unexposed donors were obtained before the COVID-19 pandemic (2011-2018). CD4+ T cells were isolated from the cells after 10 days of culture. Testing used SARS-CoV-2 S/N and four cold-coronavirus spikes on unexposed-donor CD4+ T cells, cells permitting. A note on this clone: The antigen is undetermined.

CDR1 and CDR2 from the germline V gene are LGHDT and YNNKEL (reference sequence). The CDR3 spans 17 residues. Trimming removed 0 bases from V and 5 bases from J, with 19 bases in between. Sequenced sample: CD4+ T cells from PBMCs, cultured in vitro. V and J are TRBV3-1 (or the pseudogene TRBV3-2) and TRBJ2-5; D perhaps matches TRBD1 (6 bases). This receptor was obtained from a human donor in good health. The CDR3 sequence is CASSQELGAGVGETQYF. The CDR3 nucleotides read TGTGCCAGCAGCCAAGAACTTGGGGCAGGGGTTGGGGAGACCCAGTACTTC.